These 13 T cell receptor beta chains were sequenced from one sample in a study of Ad26.COV2.S vaccination and SARS-CoV-2 variants. Treatment indicated: about 20 received Ad26.COV2.S at low or high dose, single or two shots; roughly five received placebo; per-sample allocation not given. At day 63 after the first vaccine or placebo injection, samples were drawn. Repertoires were generated with immunoSEQ multiplex PCR, while TCRdb's copy carries only in-frame clones and drops some. The profile shows approximately 350,000 clones, roughly 87% of them singletons. Specimen: peripheral blood, collected in a trial of Ad26.COV2.S vaccine versus placebo. These receptor sequences come from a person aged 18-65 years who received the Ad26.COV2.S COVID-19 vaccine or a placebo.

The chain uses TRBV4-2 and TRBJ1-1, with D perhaps TRBD1 (5 bases). V was clipped by 0 bases and J by 3 bases, with 11 bases between them. Germline assignment: CDR1 LGHNA and CDR2 YNFKEQ. The CDR3 runs to 15 residues. Here the CDR3 DNA reads TGTGCCAGCAGCCAAGACCCCCGGGGGTACACTGAAGCTTTCTTT. Its translation is CASSQDPRGYTEAFF.

In the case of this clone: A much larger clone differs from this one at a single base, so this may be a read error. As DNA, the CDR3 is TGTGCCAGCAGTTACGCAGGGAACACTGAAGCTTTCTTT. Amino acid sequence: CASSYAGNTEAFF. This chain joins TRBV27 and TRBJ1-1; D not resolved. From germline, CDR1 is MNHEY and CDR2 SMNVEV (reference sequence). V lost 4 bases, J lost 1 base, and 7 bases lay in between. The CDR3 covers 13 residues.

The rearrangement joins TRBV9 to TRBJ1-3; 7 nucleotides agree with TRBD1. This CDR3 region has 15 residues. The V segment lost 0 bases and the J segment 8 bases; nucleotides outside the gene matches: 8. Germline V CDR1 and CDR2: SGDLS, YYNGEE. Here the CDR3 DNA reads TGTGCCAGCAGCGTAGGACAGGGAGTAGGCGACACCATATATTTT. Translating it yields CASSVGQGVGDTIYF.

V usage is TRBV5-8 and J usage is TRBJ1-6; maybe TRBD1 (6 bases). This CDR3 has 15 amino acids. Germline V CDR1 and CDR2: SGHTS, YDEGEE. Trimming left V 4 bases short and J 7 bases short, with 15 bases between. CDR3 sequence reads: CASSPLQGLNSPLHF. CDR3 nucleotide sequence: TGTGCCAGCAGCCCCCTACAGGGTTTGAATTCACCCCTCCACTTT. The variable domain in full, completed from reference TRBV5-8 and TRBJ1-6, reads EAGVTQSPTHLIKTRGQQATLRCSPISGHTSVYWYQQALGLGLQFLLWYDEGEERNRGNFPPRFSGRQFPNYSSELNVNALELEDSALYLCASSPLQGLNSPLHFGNGTRLTVT.

The chain recombines TRBV7-9 with TRBJ1-5; the match to TRBD1 covers 7 bases. The germline V gene has CDR1 SEHNR and CDR2 FQNEAQ (reference sequence). CDR3 length: 17 residues. With V trimmed by 2 bases and J by 2 bases, 9 bases remained unmatched. CDR3 coding DNA: TGTGCCAGCAGCTTAAGCCCCGACAGGGCAGGCAATCAGCCCCAGCATTTT. As protein: CASSLSPDRAGNQPQHF. The whole variable domain, remainder taken from reference TRBV7-9 and TRBJ1-5, is DTGVSQNPRHKITKRGQNVTFRCDPISEHNRLYWYRQTLGQGPEFLTYFQNEAQLEKSRLLSDRFSAERPKGSFSTLEIQRTEQGDSAMYLCASSLSPDRAGNQPQHFGDGTRLSIL.

The V call is TRBV27, the J call TRBJ2-1; D remains unclear. Germline V lookup: CDR1 MNHEY, CDR2 SMNVEV (reference sequence). Trimming took 4 bases from V and 0 from J, leaving 13 bases between them. The CDR3 has 16 amino acids. The CDR3 DNA reads as TGTGCCAGCAGTTCGACCCCTGGGATCTCCTACAATGAGCAGTTCTTC. It specifies CASSSTPGISYNEQFF.

This chain links TRBV15 with TRBJ1-1, with 9 bases identical to TRBD1. With V trimmed by 0 bases and J by 5 bases, 4 bases remained unmatched. Per germline, CDR1 LNHNV and CDR2 YYDKDF (reference sequence). CDR3 length: 15 amino acids. CDR3 in DNA: TGTGCCACCAGCAGAGACCGGGACAGGGTTACTGAAGCTTTCTTT. This encodes CATSRDRDRVTEAFF.

The CDR3, as DNA: TGTGCCAGCAGCTGGGGACAGGCGATCTCTGGAAACACCATATATTTT. Its protein is CASSWGQAISGNTIYF. The chain combines TRBV5-6 with TRBJ1-3, with 8 bases aligning to TRBD1. Trimming cost V 3 bases and J 0 bases; bases outside gene matches: 5. Germline CDR1 and CDR2: SGHDT and YYEEEE. The CDR3 covers 16 residues.

V gene TRBV7-9 combines with J gene TRBJ2-2, with D perhaps matching TRBD2 (7 bases). Germline CDR1 is SEHNR and CDR2 is FQNEAQ (reference sequence). The V and J ends lost 8 bases and 1 base respectively, with 11 bases between them. The CDR3 length is 14 residues. CDR3 nucleotides: TGTGCCAGCGGGGGGGCAGTGAACACCGGGGAGCTGTTTTTT. Protein sequence: CASGGAVNTGELFF.

This clone was seen a handful of times. The chain links TRBV6-1 to TRBJ2-7, with D uncertain. From germline, CDR1 is MNHNS and CDR2 SASEGT. This CDR3 is built from 12 residues. The V end was cut by 1 base, the J end by 11 bases, with 12 bases between. The CDR3 spells CASSEGFAYEYF. The CDR3 nucleotides read TGTGCCAGCAGTGAAGGTTTCGCCTATGAGTACTTC.

The V and J genes are TRBV19 and TRBJ1-2; no definite D call. V was shortened by 11 bases and J by 5 bases, with 9 bases between the two germline ends. Germline assignment: CDR1 LNHDA and CDR2 SQIVND (reference sequence). The CDR3 loop spans 10 amino acids. This chain's CDR3 is CAAKGYGYTF. In DNA, the CDR3 is TGTGCCGCCAAGGGTTATGGCTACACCTTC.

This clone appeared a few times. CDR3 amino acids: CASRKAGRETQYF. CDR3 nucleotides: TGTGCCAGCAGGAAAGCGGGGCGTGAGACCCAGTACTTC. The chain employs TRBV12-3 or TRBV12-4 and TRBJ2-5, with 7 bases fitting TRBD2. The trim removed 6 bases at V and 5 bases at J, leaving 6 bases unmatched. CDR3 length: 13 residues.

V usage is TRBV30 and J usage is TRBJ1-5; D ambiguous. Trimming shortened V by 0 bases and J by 4 bases, and 10 bases separated the two germline ends. The CDR3 covers 14 residues. Germline CDR1 and CDR2: GTSNPN and SVGIG (reference sequence). CDR3 region: CAWSVRSGNQPQHF. The CDR3 DNA sequence: TGTGCCTGGAGTGTACGGAGTGGAAATCAGCCCCAGCATTTT.